A single sample gave rise to the 25 T cell receptor beta chains below, sequenced in a study of T cell changes during pregnancy in multiple sclerosis. Assay: immunoSEQ multiplex PCR; the TCRdb copy retains only in-frame clones and omits some. In the table there are roughly 89,000 clones, approximately 95% of which are singletons. Source: peripheral blood, taken after pregnancy. These TCRs come from a female donor in good health, enrolled as a control in a pregnancy study.

The rearrangement links TRBV7-9 to TRBJ2-5, with D tentatively TRBD2 (5 bases). This CDR3 spans 16 amino acids. Per germline, CDR1 SEHNR and CDR2 FQNEAQ (reference sequence). V was trimmed by 5 bases and J by 5 bases, leaving 21 bases between them. The CDR3 sequence: CASSVPGILGGETQYF. CDR3 nucleotide sequence: TGTGCCAGCAGCGTGCCCGGGATCCTCGGCGGGGAGACCCAGTACTTC.

The V gene is TRBV28, the J gene TRBJ2-1; 7 bases are shared with TRBD1. V lost 5 bases to trimming and J lost 6 bases; unmatched junction nucleotides: 10. Germline assignment: CDR1 MDHEN and CDR2 SYDVKM. The CDR3 spans 15 residues. In nucleotides, the CDR3 is TGTGCCAGCAGTCCCTCCTACAGGGGCGGCAATGAGCAGTTCTTC. Protein: CASSPSYRGGNEQFF.

This clone has more than one count but fewer than ten. This chain links TRBV4-1 with TRBJ1-1, with TRBD1 as a possible D gene (5 bases). The V and J ends lost 3 bases and 1 base respectively, with 9 bases between them. The CDR3 is 14 residues long. The germline CDR1 and CDR2 sequences are MGHRA and YSYEKL. Here the CDR3 DNA reads TGCGCCAGCAGCCACCCGACAGCGAACACTGAAGCTTTCTTT. It translates to CASSHPTANTEAFF.

This clone showed up just once. J is TRBJ2-6 and V is TRBV15, with D possibly being TRBD1 (6 bases). The ends were cut back, 2 bases at V and 2 bases at J, with 13 bases in the middle. CDR3 size: 17 residues. The germline CDR1 and CDR2 sequences are LNHNV and YYDKDF (reference sequence). Here the CDR3 DNA reads TGTGCCACCAGCAGATCACAGGGTAAGGCTGGGGCCAACGTCCTGACTTTC. Protein product: CATSRSQGKAGANVLTF.

The chain recombines TRBV5-6 with TRBJ1-2; D may be TRBD1 (6 bases). Trimming left V 0 bases short and J 4 bases short, with 13 bases between. Germline V CDR1 and CDR2: SGHDT, YYEEEE. The CDR3 is made up of 15 amino acids. The CDR3 sequence: CASSLGRQVPYGYTF. CDR3 in DNA: TGTGCCAGCAGCTTGGGGAGACAGGTTCCCTATGGCTACACCTTC.

The chain joins TRBV4-1 to TRBJ2-1, with TRBD2 as a possible D gene (5 bases). Germline V CDR1 and CDR2: MGHRA, YSYEKL. The CDR3 covers 18 residues. V dropped 0 bases and J dropped 4 bases, with 19 bases sitting between them. The CDR3 reads CASSQDARAVASYNEQFF. DNA for the CDR3: TGCGCCAGCAGCCAAGATGCGCGAGCGGTGGCTTCGTACAATGAGCAGTTCTTC.

Only a few counts were recorded for this clone. The rearrangement links TRBV28 to TRBJ1-5; D is possibly TRBD1 (6 bases). With 2 bases removed from V and 3 bases from J, the gap between germline ends came to 11 bases. The CDR3 extends over 15 amino acids. Germline V lookup: CDR1 MDHEN, CDR2 SYDVKM. CDR3 residues: CASSLPDRNNQPQHF. CDR3 DNA sequence: TGTGCCAGCAGTTTACCTGACAGGAACAATCAGCCCCAGCATTTT.

This rearrangement joins TRBV28 to TRBJ2-2; no clear D. V lost 3 bases and J lost 2, with 13 bases in between. Germline CDR1 is MDHEN and CDR2 is SYDVKM. There are 16 residues in the CDR3. CDR3 in DNA: TGTGCCAGCAGTTTCAGGTTTGACGGAAACACCGGGGAGCTGTTTTTT. This encodes CASSFRFDGNTGELFF.

The rearrangement links TRBV2 to TRBJ2-1; TRBD2 matches 10 bases. The CDR3 totals 16 residues. Germline-derived CDR1 and CDR2 are SNHLY and FYNNEI. V shed 3 bases and J 3 bases; nucleotides not matched to a gene: 5. CDR3 nucleotides: TGTGCCAGCAGTGATGTAGCGGGAGGCCACTACAATGAGCAGTTCTTC. Its translation: CASSDVAGGHYNEQFF.

This clone was recorded only once. The genes are TRBV29-1 and TRBJ2-7, with D unresolved. Trimming left V 1 base short and J 2 bases short, with 9 bases between. In germline, CDR1 is SQVTM, CDR2 ANQGSEA. This CDR3 comprises 13 residues. The CDR3 reads CSVEGQAPYEQYF. The CDR3 DNA follows: TGCAGCGTTGAAGGTCAGGCCCCCTACGAGCAGTACTTC.

This clone occurred once. V is TRBV29-1 and J is TRBJ1-1, with D possibly TRBD1 on 6 matching bases. CDR3 length equals 14 residues. The germline V and J ends were trimmed by 4 bases and 4 bases, with 16 bases remaining between them. Germline V gene sequence: CDR1 SQVTM, CDR2 ANQGSEA. Written as DNA, the CDR3 is TGCAGCGTTGTGTCCGGGACAACTCGCACTGAAGCTTTCTTT. Its protein is CSVVSGTTRTEAFF.

This sequence joins TRBV4-1 and TRBJ2-2; TRBD2 matches 10 bases. The CDR3 totals 17 residues. Germline CDR1 is MGHRA and CDR2 is YSYEKL. V was pared by 2 bases and J by 5 bases, with 8 bases of the junction left unmatched. CDR3 sequence: CASSQPSSGSGTGELFF. The CDR3 DNA is TGCGCCAGCAGCCAACCATCTAGCGGGAGTGGGACCGGGGAGCTGTTTTTT.

The chain has TRBV5-1 and TRBJ1-5, with 7 bases identical to TRBD1. Germline V lookup: CDR1 SGHRS, CDR2 YFSETQ. This CDR3 contains 13 residues. J was trimmed by 6 bases and V by 4 bases; bases with no gene match: 4. The CDR3 region is CASSPQGGQPQHF. DNA of the CDR3: TGCGCCAGCAGCCCCCAGGGGGGTCAGCCCCAGCATTTT. The complete variable domain, with remaining parts taken from reference TRBV5-1 and TRBJ1-5, reads KAGVTQTPRYLIKTRGQQVTLSCSPISGHRSVSWYQQTPGQGLQFLFEYFSETQRNKGNFPGRFSGRQFSNSRSEMNVSTLELGDSALYLCASSPQGGQPQHFGDGTRLSIL.

The chain combines TRBV30 with TRBJ2-7; the match to TRBD1 covers 10 bases. Germline CDR1 and CDR2: GTSNPN and SVGIG (reference sequence). The CDR3 runs 15 residues. V lost 4 bases, J lost 4 bases, and 10 bases stayed unmatched. The CDR3, as DNA: TGTGCCTGGAACGGACAGGGGGGGGCTTTTTACGAGCAGTACTTC. It specifies CAWNGQGGAFYEQYF.

V usage is TRBV28 and J usage is TRBJ2-1; TRBD2 matches at 7 bases. This CDR3 region has 15 residues. The ends lost 5 bases at V and 3 bases at J; junction bases unmatched: 7. Germline V CDR1 and CDR2: MDHEN, SYDVKM. The DNA of the CDR3 is TGTGCCAGCAGTACTAGCGACGAGTTCTACAATGAGCAGTTCTTC. The encoded protein is CASSTSDEFYNEQFF.

This clone appeared once. The chain couples TRBV7-9 to TRBJ2-2; TRBD2 matches at 9 bases. The CDR3 runs to 16 residues. Germline trimming cut 1 base from V and 5 bases from J; bases unmatched to any gene: 5. Per the germline V gene, CDR1 is SEHNR and CDR2 is FQNEAQ (reference sequence). The CDR3 region is CASSLGSGSSTGELFF. CDR3 nucleotides: TGTGCCAGCAGCTTAGGTAGCGGGAGTAGTACCGGGGAGCTGTTTTTT.

This clone turned up a few times. The chain carries TRBV2 and TRBJ1-5; D possibly corresponds to TRBD1 (6 bases). Trimming removed 6 bases from V and 6 bases from J, with 9 bases in between. The CDR3 sequence is 12 residues long. Germline CDR1 and CDR2: SNHLY and FYNNEI. CDR3 protein: CASRRDTQPQHF. The CDR3, as DNA: TGTGCCAGCAGGAGGGACACTCAGCCCCAGCATTTT.

The chain links TRBV18 to TRBJ2-5, with 7 nucleotides matching TRBD1. Germline trimming cut 5 bases from V and 0 bases from J; bases unmatched to any gene: 6. Germline assignment: CDR1 KGHSH and CDR2 LQKENI. The CDR3 extends over 15 amino acids. The CDR3 sequence is CASSKKGTDQETQYF. The CDR3 nucleotides are TGTGCCAGCTCAAAAAAAGGGACAGACCAAGAGACCCAGTACTTC.

The chain couples TRBV5-1 to TRBJ2-6, with D possibly being TRBD1 (5 bases). The V end lost 4 bases, the J end lost 4 bases, and 12 bases lay between the germline ends. Germline CDR1 and CDR2: SGHRS and YFSETQ. The CDR3 consists of 15 residues. CDR3: CASSQGVPGANVLTF. CDR3 coding DNA: TGCGCCAGCAGCCAAGGGGTTCCCGGGGCCAACGTCCTGACTTTC.

With respect to this clone: Other DNA sequences from this sample encode an identical CDR3 as well. The chain combines TRBV5-1 with TRBJ2-1, with TRBD2 identical over 7 bases. The ends lost 0 bases at V and 0 bases at J; junction bases unmatched: 3. This CDR3 has 16 amino acids. In germline, CDR1 is SGHRS, CDR2 YFSETQ. The CDR3 sequence is CASSLVGGGSYNEQFF. The CDR3 bases are TGCGCCAGCAGCTTGGTTGGCGGGGGCTCCTACAATGAGCAGTTCTTC.

This chain connects TRBV7-2 to TRBJ2-1; 14 bases are a match to TRBD2. The V segment lost 2 bases and the J segment 5 bases; nucleotides outside the gene matches: 8. Per the germline V gene, CDR1 is SGHTA and CDR2 is FQGNSA. CDR3 size: 18 residues. The CDR3 region is CASSLPTTSGRGDNEQFF. The CDR3 DNA reads as TGTGCCAGCAGCTTACCGACGACTAGCGGGAGGGGGGACAATGAGCAGTTCTTC. Full variable domain (rest looked up from reference TRBV7-2 and TRBJ2-1): GAGVSQSPSNKVTEKGKDVELRCDPISGHTALYWYRQSLGQGLEFLIYFQGNSAPDKSGLPSDRFSAERTGGSVSTLTIQRTQQEDSAVYLCASSLPTTSGRGDNEQFFGPGTRLTVL.

To note about this clone: Mismatch with germline at one junction end may stem from a read error. The gene calls are TRBV7-7 and TRBJ2-2, with TRBD1 as a possible D gene (7 bases). CDR1 and CDR2 from the germline V gene are SSHAT and FNYEAQ (reference sequence). The CDR3 runs 15 residues. CDR3 region: CASSRSTGRTGELFF. As DNA, the CDR3 is TGTGCTAGCAGCCGGTCGACAGGGAGGACCGGGGAGCTGTTTTTT.

This sequence joins TRBV19 and TRBJ2-7; possible D gene TRBD1, 6 bases. The ends were cut back, 6 bases at V and 4 bases at J, with 13 bases in the middle. This CDR3 is built from 13 residues. Looked up from germline, CDR1 is LNHDA and CDR2 is SQIVND (reference sequence). The CDR3, as DNA: TGTGCCAGTAGATCGGGACACCTTTACGAGCAGTACTTC. As protein: CASRSGHLYEQYF.

The V and J genes are TRBV5-4 and TRBJ2-6; 10 bases map to TRBD2. Germline trimming cut 6 bases from V and 2 bases from J; bases unmatched to any gene: 14. Per the germline V gene, CDR1 is SGHNT and CDR2 is YYREEE (reference sequence). This CDR3 spans 19 amino acids. CDR3: CASTSTSGIGGPGANVLTF. DNA of the CDR3: TGTGCCAGCACCTCAACTAGCGGGATAGGAGGACCTGGGGCCAACGTCCTGACTTTC. Filled out from reference TRBV5-4 and TRBJ2-6, the complete variable domain reads ETGVTQSPTHLIKTRGQQVTLRCSSQSGHNTVSWYQQALGQGPQFIFQYYREEENGRGNFPPRFSGLQFPNYSSELNVNALELDDSALYLCASTSTSGIGGPGANVLTFGAGSRLTVL.

The rearrangement links TRBV4-1 to TRBJ2-3, with unresolved D. The ends were cut back, 1 base at V and 0 bases at J, with 8 bases in the middle. This CDR3 is 15 amino acids long. Germline V CDR1 and CDR2: MGHRA, YSYEKL. The CDR3 reads CASSQVPVSTDTQYF. CDR3 DNA sequence: TGCGCCAGCAGCCAAGTTCCGGTTAGCACAGATACGCAGTATTTT.